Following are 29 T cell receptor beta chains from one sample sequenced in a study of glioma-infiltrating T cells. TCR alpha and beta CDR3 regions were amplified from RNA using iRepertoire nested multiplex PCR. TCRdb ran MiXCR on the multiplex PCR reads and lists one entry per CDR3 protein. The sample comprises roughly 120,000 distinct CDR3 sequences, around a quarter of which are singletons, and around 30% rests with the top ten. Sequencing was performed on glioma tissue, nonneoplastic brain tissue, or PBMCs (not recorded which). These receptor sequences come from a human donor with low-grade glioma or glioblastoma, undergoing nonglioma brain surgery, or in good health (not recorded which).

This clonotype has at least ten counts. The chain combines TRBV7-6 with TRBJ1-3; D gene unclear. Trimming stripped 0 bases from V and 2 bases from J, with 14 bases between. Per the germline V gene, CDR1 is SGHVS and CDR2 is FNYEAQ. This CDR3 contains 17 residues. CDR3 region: CASSLAAGDSTGNTIYF. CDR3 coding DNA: TGTGCCAGCAGCTTAGCGGCAGGAGATTCAACTGGAAACACCATATATTTT.

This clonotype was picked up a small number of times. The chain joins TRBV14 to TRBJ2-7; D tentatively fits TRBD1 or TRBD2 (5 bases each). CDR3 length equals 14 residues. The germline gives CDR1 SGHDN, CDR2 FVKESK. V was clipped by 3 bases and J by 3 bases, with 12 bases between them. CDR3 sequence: CASSQGPAGYEQYF. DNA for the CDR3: TGTGCCAGCAGCCAGGGACCGGCGGGCTACGAGCAGTACTTC.

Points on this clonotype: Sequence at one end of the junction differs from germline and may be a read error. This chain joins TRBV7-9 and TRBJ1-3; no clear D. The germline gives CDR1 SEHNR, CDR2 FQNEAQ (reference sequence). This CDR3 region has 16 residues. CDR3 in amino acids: CASSLAGGYSGNTIYF. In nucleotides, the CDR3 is TGTGCCAGCAGCCTAGCCGGCGGCTACTCTGGAAACACCATATATTTT.

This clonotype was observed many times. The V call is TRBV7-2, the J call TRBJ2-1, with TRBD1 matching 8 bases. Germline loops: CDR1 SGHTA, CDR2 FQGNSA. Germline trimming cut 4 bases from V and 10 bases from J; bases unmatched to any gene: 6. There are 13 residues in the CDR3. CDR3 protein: CASSSRGQEEQFF. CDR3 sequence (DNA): TGTGCCAGCAGCTCCAGGGGGCAGGAGGAGCAGTTCTTC. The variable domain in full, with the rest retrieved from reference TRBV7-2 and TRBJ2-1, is GAGVSQSPSNKVTEKGKDVELRCDPISGHTALYWYRQSLGQGLEFLIYFQGNSAPDKSGLPSDRFSAERTGGSVSTLTIQRTQQEDSAVYLCASSSRGQEEQFFGPGTRLTVL.

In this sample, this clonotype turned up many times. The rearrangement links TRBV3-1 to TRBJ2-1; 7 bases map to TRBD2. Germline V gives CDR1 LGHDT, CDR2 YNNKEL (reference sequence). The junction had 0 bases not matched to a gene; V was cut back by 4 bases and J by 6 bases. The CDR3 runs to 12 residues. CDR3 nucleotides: TGTGCCAGCAGCCGGACTAGCAATGAGCAGTTCTTC. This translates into CASSRTSNEQFF.

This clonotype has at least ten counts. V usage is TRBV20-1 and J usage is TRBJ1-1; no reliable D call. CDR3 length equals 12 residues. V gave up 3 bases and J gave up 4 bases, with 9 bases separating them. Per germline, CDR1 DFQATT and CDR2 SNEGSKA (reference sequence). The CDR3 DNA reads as TGCAGTGCTAGGTGGCTCGGCACTGAAGCTTTCTTT. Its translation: CSARWLGTEAFF.

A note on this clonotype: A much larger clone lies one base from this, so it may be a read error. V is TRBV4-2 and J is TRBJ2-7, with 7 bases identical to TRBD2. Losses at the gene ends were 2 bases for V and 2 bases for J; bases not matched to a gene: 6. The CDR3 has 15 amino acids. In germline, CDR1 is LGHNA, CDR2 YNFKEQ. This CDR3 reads CASSQILAGAYEQYF. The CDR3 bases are TGTGCCAGCAGCCAAATCCTCGCGGGAGCCTACGAGCAGTACTTC.

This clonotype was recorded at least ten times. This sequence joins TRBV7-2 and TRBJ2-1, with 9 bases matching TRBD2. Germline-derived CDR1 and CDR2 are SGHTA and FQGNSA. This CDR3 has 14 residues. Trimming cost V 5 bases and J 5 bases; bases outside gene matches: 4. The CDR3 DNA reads TGTGCCAGCAGCCTTCTAGCGGGACACAATGAGCAGTTCTTC. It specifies CASSLLAGHNEQFF.

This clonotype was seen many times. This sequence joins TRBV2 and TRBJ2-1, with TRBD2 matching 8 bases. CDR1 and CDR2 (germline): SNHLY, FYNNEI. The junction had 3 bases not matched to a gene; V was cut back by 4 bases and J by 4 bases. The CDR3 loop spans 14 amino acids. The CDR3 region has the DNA TGTGCCAGCAGTGTATTAGCGGGGTACAATGAGCAGTTCTTC. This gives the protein CASSVLAGYNEQFF.

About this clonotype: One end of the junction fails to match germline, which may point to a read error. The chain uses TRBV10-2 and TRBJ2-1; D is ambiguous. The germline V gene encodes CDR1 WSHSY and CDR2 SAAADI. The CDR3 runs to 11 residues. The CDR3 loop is CASTGHNEQLF. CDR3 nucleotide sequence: TGCGCCAGCACGGGCCACAATGAGCAGTTATTC.

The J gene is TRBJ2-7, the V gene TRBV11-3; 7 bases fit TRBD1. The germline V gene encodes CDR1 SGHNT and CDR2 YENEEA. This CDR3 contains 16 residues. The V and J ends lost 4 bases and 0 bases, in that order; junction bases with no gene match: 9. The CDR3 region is CASSSPGQQLSYEQYF. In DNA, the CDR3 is TGTGCCAGCAGCTCCCCGGGACAGCAGCTCTCCTACGAGCAGTACTTC.

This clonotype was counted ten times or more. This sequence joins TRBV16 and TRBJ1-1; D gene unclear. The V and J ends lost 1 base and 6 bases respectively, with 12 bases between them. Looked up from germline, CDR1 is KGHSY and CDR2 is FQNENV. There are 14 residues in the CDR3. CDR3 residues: CASSQWETPSEAFF. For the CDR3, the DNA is TGTGCCAGCAGCCAATGGGAGACGCCCTCTGAAGCTTTCTTT.

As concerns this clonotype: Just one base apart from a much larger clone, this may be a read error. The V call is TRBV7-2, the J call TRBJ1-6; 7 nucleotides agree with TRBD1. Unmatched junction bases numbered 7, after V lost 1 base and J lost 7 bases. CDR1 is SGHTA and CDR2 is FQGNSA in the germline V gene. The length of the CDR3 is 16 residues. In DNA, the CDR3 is TGTGCCAGCAGCTTAGAAACAGGGGAGCCGAATTCACCCCTCCACTTT. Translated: CASSLETGEPNSPLHF. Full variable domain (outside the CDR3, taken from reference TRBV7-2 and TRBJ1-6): GAGVSQSPSNKVTEKGKDVELRCDPISGHTALYWYRQSLGQGLEFLIYFQGNSAPDKSGLPSDRFSAERTGGSVSTLTIQRTQQEDSAVYLCASSLETGEPNSPLHFGNGTRLTVT.

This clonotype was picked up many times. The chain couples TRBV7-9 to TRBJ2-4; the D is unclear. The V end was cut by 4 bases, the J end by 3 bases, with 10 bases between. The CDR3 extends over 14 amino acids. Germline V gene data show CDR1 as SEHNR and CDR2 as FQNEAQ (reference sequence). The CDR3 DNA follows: TGTGCCAGCAGCTATGATAAAAGCAAAAACATTCAGTACTTC. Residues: CASSYDKSKNIQYF.

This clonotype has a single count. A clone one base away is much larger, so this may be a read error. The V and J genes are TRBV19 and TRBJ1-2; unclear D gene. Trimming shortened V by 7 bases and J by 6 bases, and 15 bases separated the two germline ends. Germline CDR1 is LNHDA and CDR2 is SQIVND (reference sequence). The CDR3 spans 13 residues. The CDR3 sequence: CASNMAQPDGYTF. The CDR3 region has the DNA TGTGCCAGTAATATGGCCCAGCCCGATGGCTACACCTTC.

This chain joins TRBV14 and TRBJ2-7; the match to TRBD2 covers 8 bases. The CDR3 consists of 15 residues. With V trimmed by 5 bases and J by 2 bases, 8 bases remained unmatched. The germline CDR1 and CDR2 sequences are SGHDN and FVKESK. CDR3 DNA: TGTGCCAGCAGCTCAAGCGGGAGTCTTACCTACGAGCAGTACTTC. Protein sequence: CASSSSGSLTYEQYF.

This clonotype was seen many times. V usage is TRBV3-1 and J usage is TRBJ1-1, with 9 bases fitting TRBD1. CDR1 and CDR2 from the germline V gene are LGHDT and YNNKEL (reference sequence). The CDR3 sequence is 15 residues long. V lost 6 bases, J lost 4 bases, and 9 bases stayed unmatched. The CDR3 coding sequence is TGTGCCAGCAGGGATGGGACAGGGAGGTCCACTGAAGCTTTCTTT. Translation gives CASRDGTGRSTEAFF. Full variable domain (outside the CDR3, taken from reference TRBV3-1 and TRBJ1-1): DTAVSQTPKYLVTQMGNDKSIKCEQNLGHDTMYWYKQDSKKFLKIMFSYNNKELIINETVPNRFSPKSPDKAHLNLHINSLELGDSAVYFCASRDGTGRSTEAFFGQGTRLTVV.

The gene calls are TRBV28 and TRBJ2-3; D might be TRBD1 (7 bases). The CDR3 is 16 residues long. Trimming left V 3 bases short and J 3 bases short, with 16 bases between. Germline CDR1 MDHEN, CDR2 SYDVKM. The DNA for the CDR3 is TGTGCCAGCAGTTTGGGTCACAGGGGACTTACAGATACGCAGTATTTT. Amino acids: CASSLGHRGLTDTQYF.

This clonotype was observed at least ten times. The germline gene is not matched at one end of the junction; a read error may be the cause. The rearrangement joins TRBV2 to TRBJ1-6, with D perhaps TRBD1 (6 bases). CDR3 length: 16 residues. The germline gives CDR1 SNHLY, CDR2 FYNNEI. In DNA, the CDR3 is TGTGCCAGCGGTGATGGGGGGGCTACTTATAATTCGGCCCTCCACTTT. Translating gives CASGDGGATYNSALHF.

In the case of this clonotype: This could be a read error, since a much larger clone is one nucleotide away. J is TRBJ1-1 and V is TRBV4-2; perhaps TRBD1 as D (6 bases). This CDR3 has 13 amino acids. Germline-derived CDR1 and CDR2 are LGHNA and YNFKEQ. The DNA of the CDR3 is TGTGCCAGCACCTTAAAAGGGGACACTGAAGGTTTCTTT. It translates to CASTLKGDTEGFF.

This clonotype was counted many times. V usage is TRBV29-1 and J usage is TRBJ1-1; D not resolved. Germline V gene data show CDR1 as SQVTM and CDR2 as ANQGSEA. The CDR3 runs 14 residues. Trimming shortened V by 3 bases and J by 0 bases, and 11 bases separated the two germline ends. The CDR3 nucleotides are TGCAGCGTTGAGTCACGAGCAATGAACACTGAAGCTTTCTTT. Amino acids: CSVESRAMNTEAFF.

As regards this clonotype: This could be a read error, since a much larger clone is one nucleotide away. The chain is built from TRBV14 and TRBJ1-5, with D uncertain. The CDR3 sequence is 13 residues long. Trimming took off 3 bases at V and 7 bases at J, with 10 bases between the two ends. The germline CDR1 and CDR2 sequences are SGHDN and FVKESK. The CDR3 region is CASSQVEKQPQHF. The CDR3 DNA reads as TGTGCCAGCAGCCAGGTGGAGAAACAGCCCCAGCATTTT.

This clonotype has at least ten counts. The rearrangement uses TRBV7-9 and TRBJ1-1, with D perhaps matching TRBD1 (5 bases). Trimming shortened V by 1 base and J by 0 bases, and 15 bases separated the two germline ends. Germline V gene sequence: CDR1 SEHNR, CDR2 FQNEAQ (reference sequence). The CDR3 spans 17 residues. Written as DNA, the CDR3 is TGTGCCAGCAGCTTAGATGGGACGGCCGGAATGAACACTGAAGCTTTCTTT. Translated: CASSLDGTAGMNTEAFF.

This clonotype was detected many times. In DNA form, the CDR3 reads TGTGCCAGCAAATCCCCAGGGGGGGCTGGAGGCTACACCTTC. Its translation is CASKSPGGAGGYTF. This rearrangement joins TRBV7-2 to TRBJ1-2; 7 bases are shared with TRBD1. This CDR3 region has 14 residues. The germline gives CDR1 SGHTA, CDR2 FQGNSA. The ends lost 7 bases at V and 8 bases at J; junction bases unmatched: 13.

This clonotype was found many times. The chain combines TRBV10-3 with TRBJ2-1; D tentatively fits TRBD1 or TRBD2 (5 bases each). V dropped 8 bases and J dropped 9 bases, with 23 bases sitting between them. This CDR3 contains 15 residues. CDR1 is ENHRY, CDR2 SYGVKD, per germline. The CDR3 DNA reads TGTGCCATCGGTTGGGACCAGGGTGGTAGGGGTGAGCAGTTCTTC. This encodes CAIGWDQGGRGEQFF.

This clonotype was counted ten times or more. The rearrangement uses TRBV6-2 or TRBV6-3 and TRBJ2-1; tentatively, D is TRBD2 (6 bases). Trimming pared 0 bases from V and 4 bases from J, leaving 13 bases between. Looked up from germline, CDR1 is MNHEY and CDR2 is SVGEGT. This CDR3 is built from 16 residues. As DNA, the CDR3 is TGTGCCAGCAGTTACTCGCCGGGAGTAAGTTACAATGAGCAGTTCTTC. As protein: CASSYSPGVSYNEQFF.

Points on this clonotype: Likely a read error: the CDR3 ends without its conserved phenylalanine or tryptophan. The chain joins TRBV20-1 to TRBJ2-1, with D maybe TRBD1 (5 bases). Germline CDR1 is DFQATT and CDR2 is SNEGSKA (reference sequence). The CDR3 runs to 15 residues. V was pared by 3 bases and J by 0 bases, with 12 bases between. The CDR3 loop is CSASKGARSYNEQFL. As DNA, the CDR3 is TGCAGTGCTAGCAAAGGGGCGCGCTCCTACAATGAGCAGTTCTTG.

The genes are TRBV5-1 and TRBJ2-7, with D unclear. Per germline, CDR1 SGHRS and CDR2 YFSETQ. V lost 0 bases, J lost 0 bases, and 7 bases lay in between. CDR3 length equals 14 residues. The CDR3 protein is CASSLATASYEQYF. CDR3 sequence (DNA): TGCGCCAGCAGCTTGGCGACGGCCTCCTACGAGCAGTACTTC. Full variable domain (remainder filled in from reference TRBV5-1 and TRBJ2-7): KAGVTQTPRYLIKTRGQQVTLSCSPISGHRSVSWYQQTPGQGLQFLFEYFSETQRNKGNFPGRFSGRQFSNSRSEMNVSTLELGDSALYLCASSLATASYEQYFGPGTRLTVT.

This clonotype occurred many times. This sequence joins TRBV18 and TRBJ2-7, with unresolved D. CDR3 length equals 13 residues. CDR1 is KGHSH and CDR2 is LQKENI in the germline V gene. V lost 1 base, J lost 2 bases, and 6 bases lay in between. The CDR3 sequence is CASSPQGTYEQYF. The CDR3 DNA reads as TGTGCCAGCTCACCACAGGGAACCTACGAGCAGTACTTC.